This TCR beta chain was obtained from a study of cytomegalovirus exposure and HLA in healthy donors. Findings of the study overall: A later analysis showed that HLA-associated TCR beta chains had undergone more clonal expansion than equally common others.

PCR used 60 Vbeta primers and 13 Jbeta primers. Authors' methods: The count from a later analysis was about 80 million unique TCR beta chains, some 10 million of them shared. Measured with immunoSEQ multiplex PCR; TCRdb has only the in-frame clones, and not every one. The V and J calls and clone size were taken over from that table, and D and trimming were inferred from the DNA. The sample has 90,000 to 110,000 clones, 83% seen once. To note about this clone: Its specificity is unknown.

The sequencing input was PBMCs. The TCR comes from a man aged 18 to 30 in good health and CMV-seronegative.

In nucleotides, the CDR3 is TGTGCCAGCAGCTTAGCGTCGGGGGACTATGGCTACACCTTC. Its translation is CASSLASGDYGYTF. This chain connects TRBV7-6 to TRBJ1-2, with a tentative D call TRBD1 (5 bases). Germline CDR1 and CDR2: SGHVS and FNYEAQ. This CDR3 is built from 14 residues. Deletions cut 0 bases from V and 3 bases from J, with 8 bases between.